These 30 T cell receptor beta chains came from one sample sequenced in a study of OX40 agonist ivuxolimab in advanced cancers. Measured with immunoSEQ multiplex PCR; TCRdb has only the in-frame clones, and not every one. The table records approximately 10,000 clones, 88% of them present only once. Sample: CD4+ or CD8+ T cells sorted from blood, taken in a trial of the OX40 agonist ivuxolimab. The source is an adult with an advanced solid tumor such as melanoma, head and neck, liver or kidney cancer.

V is TRBV18 and J is TRBJ1-2, with D tentatively TRBD1 (5 bases). Trimming left V 2 bases short and J 4 bases short, with 14 bases between. The CDR3 runs to 15 residues. CDR1 is KGHSH and CDR2 is LQKENI in the germline V gene. CDR3 DNA: TGTGCCAGCTCACCATGGCCAGGGAAGGGCTATGGCTACACCTTC. Protein product: CASSPWPGKGYGYTF.

As regards this clone: The germline gene is not matched at one end of the junction; a read error may be the cause. This chain links TRBV4-1 with TRBJ2-1, with D hard to call. The CDR3 extends over 16 amino acids. Per the germline V gene, CDR1 is MGHRA and CDR2 is YSYEKL. In nucleotides, the CDR3 is TGCGCCAGCAGCCAAGAATTCCCTGGGTCCTGCAATGAGCAGTTCTTC. This encodes CASSQEFPGSCNEQFF.

The rearrangement uses TRBV9 and TRBJ2-1, with D perhaps TRBD2 (6 bases). Trimming shortened V by 1 base and J by 8 bases, and 13 bases separated the two germline ends. In germline, CDR1 is SGDLS, CDR2 YYNGEE. The CDR3 totals 14 residues. DNA for the CDR3: TGTGCCAGCAGCGTATATTCGGGGGTCTATGAGCAGTTCTTC. Its translation is CASSVYSGVYEQFF.

The chain has TRBV4-2 and TRBJ2-1; 8 bases fit TRBD2. The J segment lost 8 bases and the V segment lost 0 bases, leaving 6 bases of the junction unmatched. Germline assignment: CDR1 LGHNA and CDR2 YNFKEQ. CDR3 length: 15 residues. The CDR3 spells CASSQDLSGGYEQFF. The DNA for the CDR3 is TGTGCCAGCAGCCAAGATTTAAGCGGGGGATATGAGCAGTTCTTC.

This clone turned up a few times. V is TRBV11-3 and J is TRBJ2-7; TRBD2 matches 10 bases. This CDR3 region has 16 residues. Germline V CDR1 and CDR2: SGHNT, YENEEA. The junction had 9 bases not matched to a gene; V was cut back by 0 bases and J by 7 bases. CDR3 coding DNA: TGTGCCAGCAGCTTAGAGGCTAGCGGGAGCCCATGGGAGCAGTACTTC. It yields the protein CASSLEASGSPWEQYF.

This chain joins TRBV28 and TRBJ2-7; the match to TRBD1 covers 9 bases. V was pared by 5 bases and J by 5 bases, with 10 bases of the junction left unmatched. CDR1 MDHEN and CDR2 SYDVKM come from the germline V gene. The CDR3 extends over 15 amino acids. As DNA, the CDR3 is TGTGCCAGCAGTCAAACAGGGGGCGCGTTGAACGAGCAGTACTTC. Its protein product is CASSQTGGALNEQYF.

This rearrangement joins TRBV4-3 to TRBJ2-1; tentatively, D is TRBD2 (7 bases). The CDR3 contains 15 residues. Germline CDR1 reads LGHNA; CDR2 reads YSLEER. Trimming took 0 bases from V and 6 from J, leaving 12 bases between them. CDR3 nucleotide sequence: TGCGCCAGCAGCCAAGATAGGGGGGGGGCCAATGAGCAGTTCTTC. Amino acid sequence: CASSQDRGGANEQFF.

The genes are TRBV27 and TRBJ1-3, with D unresolved. This CDR3 contains 12 residues. Looked up from germline, CDR1 is MNHEY and CDR2 is SMNVEV (reference sequence). Trimming cost V 7 bases and J 4 bases, with 8 bases left between them. In nucleotides, the CDR3 is TGTGCCAGCACCGGAGACGGAAACACCATATATTTT. It encodes CASTGDGNTIYF.

The chain has TRBV15 and TRBJ2-2; D uncertain. Germline lookup yields CDR1 LNHNV and CDR2 YYDKDF (reference sequence). Trimming took 0 bases from V and 3 from J, leaving 8 bases between them. The CDR3 consists of 15 residues. The CDR3 region is CATSRDQSDTGELFF. CDR3 in DNA: TGTGCCACCAGCAGAGATCAATCGGACACCGGGGAGCTGTTTTTT.

The chain couples TRBV30 to TRBJ1-4; a weak D match, TRBD1 (5 bases). Germline CDR1 is GTSNPN and CDR2 is SVGIG (reference sequence). The length of the CDR3 is 15 residues. The V gene lost 0 bases and the J gene lost 7 bases, with 15 bases spanning the gap. CDR3 DNA sequence: TGTGCCTGGAGTGTAGGGACCCCAACGAGTGAAAAACTGTTTTTT. It translates to CAWSVGTPTSEKLFF.

In DNA, the CDR3 is TGTGCCAGCAGCGGGACCGGGACAGGGAGCTCTGGGGCCAACGTCCTGACTTTC. This sequence encodes CASSGTGTGSSGANVLTF. The rearrangement uses TRBV9 and TRBJ2-6, with 9 bases fitting TRBD1. The CDR3 is 18 residues long. Germline V lookup: CDR1 SGDLS, CDR2 YYNGEE. Trimming cost V 3 bases and J 0 bases; bases outside gene matches: 7.

J is TRBJ1-1 and V is TRBV10-3; D remains unclear. The CDR3 has 15 residues. Germline V CDR1 and CDR2: ENHRY, SYGVKD. The ends were cut back, 0 bases at V and 3 bases at J, with 11 bases in the middle. CDR3 in DNA: TGTGCCATCAGTGAGTCCGGGCCACACTACACTGAAGCTTTCTTT. Translated, it gives CAISESGPHYTEAFF.

The CDR3 spells CASTPFGFLGEQYF. The DNA for the CDR3 is TGTGCCAGCACTCCCTTCGGGTTCTTAGGCGAGCAGTACTTC. The rearrangement joins TRBV28 to TRBJ2-7; D gene uncertain. Germline-derived CDR1 and CDR2 are MDHEN and SYDVKM. V was shortened by 7 bases and J by 6 bases, with 19 bases between the two germline ends. This CDR3 spans 14 amino acids.

This chain links TRBV28 with TRBJ2-5, with TRBD1 identical over 10 bases. With V trimmed by 6 bases and J by 4 bases, 8 bases remained unmatched. Per the germline V gene, CDR1 is MDHEN and CDR2 is SYDVKM. The CDR3 has 15 residues. CDR3 DNA: TGTGCCAGCAGACTAGGGACAGGGGCGGGAGAGACCCAGTACTTC. Its translation is CASRLGTGAGETQYF.

This clone was detected only once. This rearrangement joins TRBV11-1 to TRBJ2-5, with unresolved D. This CDR3 region has 14 residues. The germline CDR1 and CDR2 sequences are SGHAT and FQDESV (reference sequence). The ends were cut back, 2 bases at V and 5 bases at J, with 12 bases in the middle. The CDR3 loop is CASSLTGQWETQYF. Written as DNA, the CDR3 is TGTGCCAGCAGCTTAACTGGCCAATGGGAGACCCAGTACTTC.

The chain uses TRBV19 and TRBJ1-2; 7 bases map to TRBD1. J was trimmed by 4 bases and V by 0 bases; bases with no gene match: 11. The length of the CDR3 is 17 residues. Germline loops: CDR1 LNHDA, CDR2 SQIVND (reference sequence). The CDR3 spells CASSIDDREVLFYGYTF. The CDR3 DNA reads TGTGCCAGTAGTATAGACGACAGGGAGGTTCTATTCTATGGCTACACCTTC.

The rearrangement uses TRBV6-1 and TRBJ2-7; D unresolved. The CDR3 length is 14 residues. Trimming pared 6 bases from V and 0 bases from J, leaving 12 bases between. Germline loops: CDR1 MNHNS, CDR2 SASEGT. The chain's CDR3 is CASRGRVSSYEQYF. CDR3 DNA: TGTGCCAGCAGAGGAAGGGTAAGCTCCTACGAGCAGTACTTC.

This clone was observed a handful of times. The V call is TRBV7-2, the J call TRBJ2-7, with a tentative D call TRBD1 (6 bases). Germline V gives CDR1 SGHTA, CDR2 FQGNSA. This CDR3 has 14 residues. The V gene lost 1 base and the J gene lost 5 bases, with 12 bases spanning the gap. CDR3: CASSLVRTADEQYF. The CDR3 coding sequence is TGTGCCAGCAGCTTAGTTAGGACAGCTGACGAGCAGTACTTC.

The rearrangement joins TRBV5-1 to TRBJ2-7; D remains unclear. Deletions cut 3 bases from V and 3 bases from J, with 4 bases between. This CDR3 has 11 residues. The germline gives CDR1 SGHRS, CDR2 YFSETQ. CDR3: CASSSSYEQYF. The CDR3 DNA is TGCGCCAGCAGCTCCAGCTACGAGCAGTACTTC. Based on the CDR3 plus reference TRBV5-1 and TRBJ2-7, the full variable domain is KAGVTQTPRYLIKTRGQQVTLSCSPISGHRSVSWYQQTPGQGLQFLFEYFSETQRNKGNFPGRFSGRQFSNSRSEMNVSTLELGDSALYLCASSSSYEQYFGPGTRLTVT.

The chain employs TRBV4-1 and TRBJ2-3; 11 bases line up with TRBD1. CDR1 and CDR2 (germline): MGHRA, YSYEKL. Germline trimming cut 4 bases from V and 5 bases from J; bases unmatched to any gene: 2. The CDR3 has 14 residues. CDR3 bases: TGCGCCAGCAGCCCGGACAGGGGGCAAGATACGCAGTATTTT. It specifies CASSPDRGQDTQYF.

The V call is TRBV19, the J call TRBJ2-1; tentatively, D is TRBD2 (5 bases). The CDR3 is 14 residues long. Deletions cut 5 bases from V and 4 bases from J, with 12 bases between. Per germline, CDR1 LNHDA and CDR2 SQIVND (reference sequence). CDR3 nucleotides: TGTGCCAGTAGTCTCGGGGAATCTTACAATGAGCAGTTCTTC. Amino acids: CASSLGESYNEQFF.

The DNA for the CDR3 is TGTGCCAGCAGAATACTGGCGACTAGCGAGCCTGAGCAGTTCTTC. Translation: CASRILATSEPEQFF. The chain is built from TRBV5-6 and TRBJ2-1; TRBD2 matches at 8 bases. There are 15 residues in the CDR3. Germline CDR1 and CDR2: SGHDT and YYEEEE. The J segment lost 9 bases and the V segment lost 5 bases, leaving 13 bases of the junction unmatched.

The gene calls are TRBV6-1 and TRBJ2-7; D is undetermined. Germline CDR1 MNHNS, CDR2 SASEGT. There are 14 residues in the CDR3. V was trimmed by 1 base and J by 0 bases, leaving 7 bases between them. The CDR3 here is CASSEVGNSYEQYF. CDR3 bases: TGTGCCAGCAGTGAAGTTGGCAACTCCTACGAGCAGTACTTC.

The chain employs TRBV30 and TRBJ1-3, with D perhaps matching TRBD1 (5 bases). Germline loops: CDR1 GTSNPN, CDR2 SVGIG (reference sequence). Trimming pared 1 base from V and 0 bases from J, leaving 7 bases between. The CDR3 loop spans 14 amino acids. The CDR3 loop reads CAWSDGTSGNTIYF. DNA of the CDR3: TGTGCCTGGAGTGACGGGACCTCTGGAAACACCATATATTTT.

The J gene is TRBJ2-1, the V gene TRBV6-1, with TRBD1 matching 7 bases. Germline CDR1 MNHNS, CDR2 SASEGT. The CDR3 spans 16 residues. V dropped 0 bases and J dropped 2; count of bases not matched to a gene: 4. The CDR3 coding sequence is TGTGCCAGCAGTGAAGCGCTTAGGGGGCCCTACAATGAGCAGTTCTTC. Protein: CASSEALRGPYNEQFF.

The rearrangement links TRBV10-3 to TRBJ1-2; D gene ambiguous. Germline V gene lookup returns CDR1 ENHRY and CDR2 SYGVKD. V was trimmed by 8 bases and J by 1 base, leaving 14 bases between them. CDR3 size: 14 residues. CDR3: CAIHPGEGNYGYTF. In DNA, the CDR3 is TGTGCCATCCACCCAGGCGAAGGTAACTATGGCTACACCTTC.

The chain couples TRBV27 to TRBJ2-1; D remains unclear. Germline lookup yields CDR1 MNHEY and CDR2 SMNVEV (reference sequence). The V end lost 5 bases, the J end lost 0 bases, and 17 bases lay between the germline ends. This CDR3 spans 17 amino acids. CDR3 sequence: CASSGDVFPSSYNEQFF. CDR3 sequence (DNA): TGTGCCAGCAGTGGCGATGTGTTTCCTAGCTCCTACAATGAGCAGTTCTTC.

The V call is TRBV7-9, the J call TRBJ2-7; D is undetermined. The CDR3 consists of 13 residues. The V gene's germline CDR1 is SEHNR and CDR2 FQNEAQ (reference sequence). With 1 base removed from V and 6 bases from J, the gap between germline ends came to 10 bases. Here the CDR3 reads CASSLGPRTEQYF. The CDR3 nucleotides read TGTGCCAGCAGCTTAGGGCCTCGAACCGAGCAGTACTTC.

Concerning this clone itself: This sequence is one base from a far larger clone and is likely a read error. The sample has other DNA sequences that encode this CDR3 too. The J gene is TRBJ2-7, the V gene TRBV5-4; D unresolved. This CDR3 has 14 amino acids. Trimming left V 4 bases short and J 4 bases short, with 15 bases between. Germline V gives CDR1 SGHNT, CDR2 YYREEE (reference sequence). CDR3 nucleotide sequence: TGTGCCAGCAGCCAAGATTTTTCCGGTTACGAGCAGTACTTC. Translation gives CASSQDFSGYEQYF.

The V call is TRBV5-8, the J call TRBJ2-7; the D call may be TRBD1 or TRBD2 (5 bases each). The CDR3 has 14 amino acids. Trimming removed 2 bases from V and 3 bases from J, with 12 bases in between. Per the germline V gene, CDR1 is SGHTS and CDR2 is YDEGEE. In nucleotides, the CDR3 is TGTGCCAGCAGCTTTTCCGGGACCAACTACGAGCAGTACTTC. Its protein product is CASSFSGTNYEQYF.